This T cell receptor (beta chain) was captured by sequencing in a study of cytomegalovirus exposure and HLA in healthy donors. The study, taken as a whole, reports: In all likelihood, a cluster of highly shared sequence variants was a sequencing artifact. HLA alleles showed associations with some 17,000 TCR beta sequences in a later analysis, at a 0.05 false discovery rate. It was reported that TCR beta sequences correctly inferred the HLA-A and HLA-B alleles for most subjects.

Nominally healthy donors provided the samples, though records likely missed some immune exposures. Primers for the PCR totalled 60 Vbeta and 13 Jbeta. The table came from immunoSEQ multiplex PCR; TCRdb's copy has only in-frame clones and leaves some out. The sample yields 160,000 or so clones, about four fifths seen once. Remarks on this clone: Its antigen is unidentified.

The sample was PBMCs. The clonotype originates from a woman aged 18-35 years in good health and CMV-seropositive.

CDR3 sequence reads: CASRSEEGYTF. In DNA, the CDR3 is TGTGCCAGCAGGTCAGAGGAAGGCTACACCTTC. The chain couples TRBV9 to TRBJ1-2; D is unresolved. CDR1 SGDLS and CDR2 YYNGEE come from the germline V gene. This CDR3 comprises 11 residues. With 5 bases removed from V and 8 bases from J, the gap between germline ends came to 10 bases.